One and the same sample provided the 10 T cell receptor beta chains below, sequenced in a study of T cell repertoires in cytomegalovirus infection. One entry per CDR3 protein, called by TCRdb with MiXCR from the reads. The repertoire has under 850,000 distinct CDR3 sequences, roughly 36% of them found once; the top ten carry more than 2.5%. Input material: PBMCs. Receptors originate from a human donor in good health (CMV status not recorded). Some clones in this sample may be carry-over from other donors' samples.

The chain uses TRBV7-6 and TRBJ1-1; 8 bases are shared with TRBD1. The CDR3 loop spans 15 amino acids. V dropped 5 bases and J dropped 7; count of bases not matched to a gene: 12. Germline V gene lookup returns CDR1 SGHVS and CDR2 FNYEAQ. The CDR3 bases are TGTGCCAGCAGCCCCCGGGACAGGATTTTTAATGAAGCTTTCTTT. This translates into CASSPRDRIFNEAFF.

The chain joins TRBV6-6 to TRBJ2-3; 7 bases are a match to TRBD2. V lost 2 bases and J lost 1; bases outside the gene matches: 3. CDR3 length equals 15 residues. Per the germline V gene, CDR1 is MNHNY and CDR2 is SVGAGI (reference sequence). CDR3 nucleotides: TGTGCCAGCAGTTACGGAGCGGGACGCACAGATACGCAGTATTTT. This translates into CASSYGAGRTDTQYF.

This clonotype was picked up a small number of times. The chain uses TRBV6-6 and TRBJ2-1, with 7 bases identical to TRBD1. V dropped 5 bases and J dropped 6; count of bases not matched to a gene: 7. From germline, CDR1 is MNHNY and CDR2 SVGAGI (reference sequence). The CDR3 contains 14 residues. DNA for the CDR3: TGTGCCAGCAGTACTCCGACAGGGCGCAATGAGCAGTTCTTC. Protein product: CASSTPTGRNEQFF.

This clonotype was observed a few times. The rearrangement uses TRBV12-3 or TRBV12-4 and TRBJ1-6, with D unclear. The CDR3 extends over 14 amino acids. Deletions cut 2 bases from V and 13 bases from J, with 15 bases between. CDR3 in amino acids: CASSLRTFDEPLHF. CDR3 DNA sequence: TGTGCCAGCAGTTTAAGAACCTTCGATGAGCCCCTCCACTTT.

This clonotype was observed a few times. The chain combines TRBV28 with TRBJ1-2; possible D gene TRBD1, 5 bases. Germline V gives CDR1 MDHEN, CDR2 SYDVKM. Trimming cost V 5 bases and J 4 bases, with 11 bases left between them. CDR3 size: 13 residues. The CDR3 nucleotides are TGTGCCAGCAGTCCTCCGGGACCCTATGGCTACACCTTC. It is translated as CASSPPGPYGYTF.

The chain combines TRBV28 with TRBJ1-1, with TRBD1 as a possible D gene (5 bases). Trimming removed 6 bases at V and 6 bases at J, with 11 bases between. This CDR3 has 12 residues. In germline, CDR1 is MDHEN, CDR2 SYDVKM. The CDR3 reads CASRRGFAEAFF. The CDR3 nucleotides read TGTGCCAGCAGGAGGGGATTCGCTGAAGCTTTCTTT.

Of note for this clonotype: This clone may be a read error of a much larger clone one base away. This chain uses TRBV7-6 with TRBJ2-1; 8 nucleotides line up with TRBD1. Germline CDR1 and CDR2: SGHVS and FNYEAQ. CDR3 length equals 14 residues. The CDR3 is CASSSDRVRGEPFF. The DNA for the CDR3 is TGTGCCAGCAGCTCGGACAGGGTACGTGGTGAGCCGTTCTTC.

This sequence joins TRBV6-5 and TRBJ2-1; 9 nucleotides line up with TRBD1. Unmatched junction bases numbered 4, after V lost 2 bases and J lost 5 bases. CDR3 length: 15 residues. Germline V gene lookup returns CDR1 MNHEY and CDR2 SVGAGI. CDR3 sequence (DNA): TGTGCCAGCAGTTACGGGACAGGGAGGGACAATGAGCAGTTCTTC. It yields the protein CASSYGTGRDNEQFF.

CDR3 region: CASSPLQGRLLSNQPQHF. In nucleotides, the CDR3 is TGTGCCAGCAGTCCCCTACAGGGGAGACTACTCAGCAATCAGCCCCAGCATTTT. The chain uses TRBV28 and TRBJ1-5; 7 nucleotides match TRBD1. The CDR3 has 18 residues. Per germline, CDR1 MDHEN and CDR2 SYDVKM. Germline trimming cut 5 bases from V and 1 base from J; bases unmatched to any gene: 14.

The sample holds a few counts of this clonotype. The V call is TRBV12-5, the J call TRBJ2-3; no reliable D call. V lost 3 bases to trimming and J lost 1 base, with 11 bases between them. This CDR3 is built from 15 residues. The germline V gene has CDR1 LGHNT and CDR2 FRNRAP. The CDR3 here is CASGLSQVRTDTQYF. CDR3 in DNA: TGTGCTAGTGGTTTAAGCCAGGTTCGCACAGATACGCAGTATTTT.